This is a list of T cell receptor beta chains from one sample in a study of technical replicates of blood from a handful of donors. Produced via immunoSEQ multiplex PCR; TCRdb's table is partial and in-frame only. Of 60,000 to 65,000 clones listed, around 87% were seen once; the top ten hold roughly 5.2%. Sequencing used PBMCs. These receptors came from a human donor in good health. Some clones in this sample may be carry-over from other donors' samples. Each CDR3 is given with its conserved first and last residue. A D gene is named only where the DNA matches it firmly. Clone size is given for some rows only: seen once, a few or many times, or a class if the clone is expanded.

>TRBV9|TRBJ1-1|TRBD1|.
TGTGCCAGCAGCGAGGGACAGGGGCCGTTACCTAACACTGAAGCTTTCTTT
CASSEGQGPLPNTEAFF
>TRBV9|TRBJ1-6|TRBD1|once
TGTGCCAGCAGCGCACAGGGGGAAAATAATTCACCCCTCCACTTT
CASSAQGENNSPLHF
>TRBV6-1|TRBJ2-5|TRBD1|.
TGTGCCAGCAGTGCGGGGACAGGCCTCCAAGAGACCCAGTACTTC
CASSAGTGLQETQYF
>TRBV10-3|TRBJ2-7|TRBD1|.
TGTGCCATCAGTGAGGCCCGGACAGGGAAAGAGCGCGAGCAGTACTTC
CAISEARTGKEREQYF
>TRBV10-3|TRBJ2-5|TRBD1|.
TGTGCCATCAGTATATCCGGGACAGGGTTAGAGACCCAGTACTTC
CAISISGTGLETQYF
>TRBV7-2|TRBJ1-4|TRBD1|.
TGTGCCAGCGGCCCCGGGACAGGGCCGTTGGGACTGTTTTTT
CASGPGTGPLGLFF
>TRBV19|TRBJ2-3|TRBD2|once
TGTGCCAGTAGTATGGGGACGGGGACTAGCGGGGGGTCCACAGATACGCAGTATTTT
CASSMGTGTSGGSTDTQYF
>TRBV7-2|TRBJ2-5|TRBD2|once
TGTGCCAGCAGCTTCTGGCTAGCGGGAGGGTACCAAGAGACCCAGTACTTC
CASSFWLAGGYQETQYF
>TRBV2|TRBJ2-5|TRBD1|.
TGTGCCAGCAGCGATACAGGGGTTGTGACCCAGTACTTC
CASSDTGVVTQYF
>TRBV10-3|TRBJ2-3|TRBD2|.
TGTGCCATAAGTAGCGGGAGTTTGTATACGCAGTATTTT
CAISSGSLYTQYF
>TRBV30|TRBJ2-7|TRBD2|.
TGTGCCTGGAGTGGCGGGAGGGCCTCCTACGAGCAGTACTTC
CAWSGGRASYEQYF
>TRBV6-4|TRBJ2-1|.|once
TGTGCCAGCATCACTAGTTTGACGGCCTACAATGAGCAGTTCTTC
CASITSLTAYNEQFF
>TRBV6-6|TRBJ2-3|.|.
TGTGCCAGCAGTAGGGGGAAGGGGACAGATACGCAGTATTTT
CASSRGKGTDTQYF
>TRBV5-4|TRBJ2-7|TRBD2|.
TGTGCCAGCAGCTCACTAGCGGGGGCCCACGAGCAGTACTTC
CASSSLAGAHEQYF
>TRBV13|TRBJ1-2|.|.
TGTGCCAGCAGCAAAGAGGCAGGGACACATGGCTACACCTTC
CASSKEAGTHGYTF
>TRBV5-4|TRBJ2-1|.|.
TGTGCCAGCAGCTGGAGGTACTACAATGAGCAGTTCTTC
CASSWRYYNEQFF
>TRBV6-1|TRBJ1-2|TRBD1|.
TGTGCCAGCAGCACCGGGACAGGGGGGGGCTACACCTTC
CASSTGTGGGYTF
>TRBV4-3|TRBJ2-1|TRBD2|.
TGCGCCAGCAGTAATTTTAACGGGGGGAACAATGAGCAGTTCTTC
CASSNFNGGNNEQFF
>TRBV27|TRBJ1-5|.|.
TGTGCCAGCAGTCCCCAGGGGAATCAGCCCCAGCATTTT
CASSPQGNQPQHF
>TRBV4-3|TRBJ2-6|TRBD2|.
TGCGCCAGCAGCCGAGCGGGGGGGGGTGCTGGGGCCAACGTCCTGACTTTC
CASSRAGGGAGANVLTF
>TRBV7-9|TRBJ2-5|TRBD2|once
TGTGCCAGCAGTCGGCTAGCGGCTGCTTTACAAGAGACCCAGTACTTC
CASSRLAAALQETQYF
>TRBV6-1|TRBJ2-1|.|.
TGTGCCAGCAGTGAAGACAGTCACAATGAGCAGTTCTTC
CASSEDSHNEQFF
>TRBV18|TRBJ1-6|TRBD1|.
TGTGCCAGCTCACCCCGTGGACAGGGGAATTCACCCCTCCACTTT
CASSPRGQGNSPLHF
>TRBV30|TRBJ2-6|.|few
TGTGCCTGCGACATTTCTGGGGCCAACGTCCTGACTTTC
CACDISGANVLTF
>TRBV7-8|TRBJ1-1|TRBD1|.
TGTGCCAGCAGCGTAAAACAGGGGATGGGGAATACTGAAGCTTTCTTT
CASSVKQGMGNTEAFF
>TRBV6-6|TRBJ1-1|TRBD1|.
TGTGCCAGCAGTCAGGGGGAGAACACTGAAGCTTTCTTT
CASSQGENTEAFF
>TRBV7-8|TRBJ2-5|.|.
TGTGCCAGCAGGCAGCGGGCCACGGAGACCCAGTACTTC
CASRQRATETQYF
>TRBV4-3|TRBJ1-1|TRBD1|.
TGCGCCAGCAGCCAAGATATTTGGCAGGGGGGAACTGAAGCTTTCTTT
CASSQDIWQGGTEAFF
>TRBV7-3|TRBJ1-6|.|.
TGTGCCAGCAGCTCCTACTCTAATTCACCCCTCCACTTT
CASSSYSNSPLHF
>TRBV18|TRBJ2-7|.|.
TGTGCCAGCTCACCATGGGGCGATTCCGACGAGCAGTACTTC
CASSPWGDSDEQYF
>TRBV4-1|TRBJ2-3|.|.
TGCGCCAGCAGCCAAGTGGGGCTGGTAGATACGCAGTATTTT
CASSQVGLVDTQYF
>TRBV4-2|TRBJ2-2|TRBD2|few
TGTGCCAGCAGCCAAACTAGCGGGAGGGCCGAGGGCGGGGAGCTGTTTTTT
CASSQTSGRAEGGELFF
>TRBV11-2|TRBJ1-2|.|.
TGTGCCAGCAGCTTTTCGGGAGGGGGGGTGTACTATGGCTACACCTTC
CASSFSGGGVYYGYTF
>TRBV11-1|TRBJ2-5|TRBD2|.
TGTGCCAGCAGCTTGGGAGGGTCCTGGGAGACCCAGTACTTC
CASSLGGSWETQYF
>TRBV19|TRBJ1-2|.|.
TGTGCCAGTAGTATAAGGCCCGACAGTCCCATAAACTATGGCTACACCTTC
CASSIRPDSPINYGYTF
>TRBV4-1|TRBJ1-1|TRBD1|.
TGCGCCAGCAGCCAACCACCGCAGGGGGCCAGGGAAGCTTTCTTT
CASSQPPQGAREAFF
>TRBV25-1|TRBJ2-2|.|.
TGTGCCAGCAGTGAGCGGAAAGGGAACACCGGGGAGCTGTTTTTT
CASSERKGNTGELFF
>TRBV6-5|TRBJ1-1|.|.
TGTGCCAGCAGTTATCAGGATTCCATGAACACTGAAGCTTTCTTT
CASSYQDSMNTEAFF
>TRBV19|TRBJ1-1|TRBD1|few
TGTGCCAGTAGTATCGAGGGGGCCCACACTGAAGCTTTCTTT
CASSIEGAHTEAFF
>TRBV11-2|TRBJ2-7|.|.
TGTGCCAGCAGCAGGGGGGGCTCCTACGAGCAGTACTTC
CASSRGGSYEQYF
>TRBV6-4|TRBJ2-1|TRBD2|.
TGTGCCAGCAGTGACTCGGGGCTAGCGGGTCCCAATGAGCAGTTCTTC
CASSDSGLAGPNEQFF
>TRBV29-1|TRBJ1-5|.|once
TGCAGCGTTGGCGGGGGCAATCAGCCCCAGCATTTT
CSVGGGNQPQHF
>TRBV5-8|TRBJ1-3|.|.
TGTGCCAGCAGCTTGGCCCGGACACTCTCTGGAAACACCATATATTTT
CASSLARTLSGNTIYF
>TRBV7-9|TRBJ2-3|TRBD2|.
TGTGCCAGCAGCTTAGCGGGAGGGAAGATGAATACGCAGTATTTT
CASSLAGGKMNTQYF
>TRBV27|TRBJ2-7|.|.
TGTGCCAGCAGCCAAAAACAGGGAGCCGTTGTGGAGCAGTACTTC
CASSQKQGAVVEQYF
>TRBV7-6|TRBJ1-5|TRBD1|.
TGTGCCAGCAGCTTAAGCACAGGGGGCCCATATAGCAATCAGCCCCAGCATTTT
CASSLSTGGPYSNQPQHF
>TRBV5-1|TRBJ1-1|TRBD1|.
TGCGCCAGCAGGCCCGGGACAGAGAACACTGAAGCTTTCTTT
CASRPGTENTEAFF
>TRBV19|TRBJ1-3|.|.
TGTGCCAGTAGCCCGAGCTTGGGCCCGGGAAACACCATATATTTT
CASSPSLGPGNTIYF
>TRBV4-2|TRBJ1-2|TRBD1|.
TGTGCCAGCAGCCATGCCGGACAGGCTAACTATGGCTACACCTTC
CASSHAGQANYGYTF
>TRBV5-1|TRBJ1-1|TRBD1|.
TGCGCCAGCAGCTTGGGTGGGACAGGGAACACTGAAGCTTTCTTT
CASSLGGTGNTEAFF
>TRBV5-1|TRBJ1-1|.|.
TGCGCCAGCAGCTCGAGCGGCGGGAGCACTGAAGCTTTCTTT
CASSSSGGSTEAFF
>TRBV5-4|TRBJ2-3|TRBD1|.
TGTGCCAGCAGCTCAGCGAACTATTACGGGACAGGTTTGGAGTATTTT
CASSSANYYGTGLEYF
>TRBV2|TRBJ2-3|TRBD2|.
TGTGCCAGCAGTCTAGCGGGAATTAGCACAGATACGCAGTATTTT
CASSLAGISTDTQYF